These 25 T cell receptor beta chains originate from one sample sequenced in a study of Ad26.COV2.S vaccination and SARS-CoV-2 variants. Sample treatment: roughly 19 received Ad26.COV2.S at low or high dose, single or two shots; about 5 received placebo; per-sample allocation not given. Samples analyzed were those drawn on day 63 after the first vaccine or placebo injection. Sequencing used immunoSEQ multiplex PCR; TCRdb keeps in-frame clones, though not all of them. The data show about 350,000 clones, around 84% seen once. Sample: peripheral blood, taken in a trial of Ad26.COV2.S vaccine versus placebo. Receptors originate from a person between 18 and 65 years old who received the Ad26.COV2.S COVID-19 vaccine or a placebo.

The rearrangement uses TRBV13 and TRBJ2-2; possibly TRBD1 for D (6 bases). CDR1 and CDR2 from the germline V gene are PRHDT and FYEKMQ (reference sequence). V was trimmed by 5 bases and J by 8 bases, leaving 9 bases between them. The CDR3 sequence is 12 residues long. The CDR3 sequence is CASSPGQGELFF. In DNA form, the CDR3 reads TGTGCCAGCAGCCCTGGACAGGGGGAGCTGTTTTTT.

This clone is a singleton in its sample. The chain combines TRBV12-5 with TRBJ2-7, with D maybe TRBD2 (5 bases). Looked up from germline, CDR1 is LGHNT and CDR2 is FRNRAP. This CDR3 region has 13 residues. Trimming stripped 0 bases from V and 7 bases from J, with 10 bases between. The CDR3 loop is CASGLVLRGEQYF. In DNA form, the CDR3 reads TGTGCTAGTGGTTTGGTACTTCGAGGGGAGCAGTACTTC.

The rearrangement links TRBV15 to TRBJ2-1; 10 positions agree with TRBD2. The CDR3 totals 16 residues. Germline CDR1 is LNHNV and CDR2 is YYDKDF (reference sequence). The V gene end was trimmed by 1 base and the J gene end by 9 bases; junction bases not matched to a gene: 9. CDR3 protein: CATSRARLAGDSEQFF. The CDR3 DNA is TGTGCCACCAGCAGAGCCCGGCTAGCGGGAGATAGTGAGCAGTTCTTC.

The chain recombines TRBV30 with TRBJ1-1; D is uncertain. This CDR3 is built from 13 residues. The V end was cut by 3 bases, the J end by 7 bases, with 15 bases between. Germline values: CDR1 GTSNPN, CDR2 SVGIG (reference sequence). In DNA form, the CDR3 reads TGTGCCTGGAGAGAGACGACTTGGGGTGAAGCTTTCTTT. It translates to CAWRETTWGEAFF. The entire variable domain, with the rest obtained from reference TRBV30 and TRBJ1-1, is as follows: SQTIHQWPATLVQPVGSPLSLECTVEGTSNPNLYWYRQAAGRGLQLLFYSVGIGQISSEVPQNLSASRPQDRQFILSSKKLLLSDSGFYLCAWRETTWGEAFFGQGTRLTVV.

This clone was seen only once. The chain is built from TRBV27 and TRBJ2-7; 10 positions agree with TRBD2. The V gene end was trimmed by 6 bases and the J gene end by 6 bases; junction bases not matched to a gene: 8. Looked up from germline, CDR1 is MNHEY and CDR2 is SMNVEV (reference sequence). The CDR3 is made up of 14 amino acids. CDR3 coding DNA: TGTGCCAGCAGACCCTTAGCGGGAGGACGCGAGCAGTACTTC. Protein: CASRPLAGGREQYF.

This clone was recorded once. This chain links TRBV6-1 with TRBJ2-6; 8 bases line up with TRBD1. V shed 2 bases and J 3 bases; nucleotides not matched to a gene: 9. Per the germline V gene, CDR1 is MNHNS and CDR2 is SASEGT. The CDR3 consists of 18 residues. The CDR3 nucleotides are TGTGCCAGCAGTGAATTTCCCAGGGGGCTTGGTGGGGCCAACGTCCTGACTTTC. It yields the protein CASSEFPRGLGGANVLTF.

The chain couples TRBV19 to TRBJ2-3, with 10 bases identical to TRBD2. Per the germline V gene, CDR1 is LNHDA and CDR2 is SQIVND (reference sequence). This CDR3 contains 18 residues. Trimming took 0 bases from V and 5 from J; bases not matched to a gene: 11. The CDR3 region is CASSIDLVSGGALDTQYF. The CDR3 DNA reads TGTGCCAGTAGTATAGATCTAGTCAGCGGGGGGGCCCTAGATACGCAGTATTTT.

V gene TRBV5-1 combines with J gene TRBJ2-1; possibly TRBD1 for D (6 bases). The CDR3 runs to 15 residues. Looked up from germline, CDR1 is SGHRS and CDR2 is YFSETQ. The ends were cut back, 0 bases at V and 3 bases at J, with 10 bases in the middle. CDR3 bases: TGCGCCAGCAGCTTGGACAGGGTGGGCTACAATGAGCAGTTCTTC. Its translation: CASSLDRVGYNEQFF.

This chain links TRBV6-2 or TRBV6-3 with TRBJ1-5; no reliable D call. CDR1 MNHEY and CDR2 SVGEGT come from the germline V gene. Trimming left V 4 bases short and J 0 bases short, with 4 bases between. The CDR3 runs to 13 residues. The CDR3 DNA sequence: TGTGCCAGCAGTTTGATTAGCAATCAGCCCCAGCATTTT. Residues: CASSLISNQPQHF.

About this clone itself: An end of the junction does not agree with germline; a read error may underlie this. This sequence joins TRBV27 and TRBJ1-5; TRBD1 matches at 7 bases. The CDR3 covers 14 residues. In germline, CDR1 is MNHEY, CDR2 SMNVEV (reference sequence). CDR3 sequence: CASSLVGGKQPQHF. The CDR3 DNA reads TGTGCCAGCAGTTTAGTAGGGGGCAAGCAGCCCCAGCATTTT.

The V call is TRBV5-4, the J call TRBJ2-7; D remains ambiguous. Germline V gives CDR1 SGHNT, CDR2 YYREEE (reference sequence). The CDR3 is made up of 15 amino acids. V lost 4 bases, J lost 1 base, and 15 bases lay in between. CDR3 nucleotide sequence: TGTGCCAGCAGCCCCAAGGTTGGCCAATCCTACGAGCAGTACTTC. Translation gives CASSPKVGQSYEQYF.

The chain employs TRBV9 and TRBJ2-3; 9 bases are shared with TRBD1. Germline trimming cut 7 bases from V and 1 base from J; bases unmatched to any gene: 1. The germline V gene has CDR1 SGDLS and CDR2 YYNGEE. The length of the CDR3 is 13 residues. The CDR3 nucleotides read TGTGCCAGCCGGGACAGGGGCACAGATACGCAGTATTTT. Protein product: CASRDRGTDTQYF.

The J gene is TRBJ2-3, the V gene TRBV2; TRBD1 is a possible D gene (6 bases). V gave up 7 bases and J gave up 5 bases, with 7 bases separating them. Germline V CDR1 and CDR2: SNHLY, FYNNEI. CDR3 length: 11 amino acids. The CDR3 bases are TGTGCCAGCATACAGGGAGATACGCAGTATTTT. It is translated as CASIQGDTQYF.

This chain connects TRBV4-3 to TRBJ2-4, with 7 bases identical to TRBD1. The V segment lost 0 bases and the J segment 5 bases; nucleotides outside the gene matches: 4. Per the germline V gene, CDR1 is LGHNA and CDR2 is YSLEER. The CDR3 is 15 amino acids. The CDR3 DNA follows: TGCGCCAGCAGCCAAGATTGGCAGGGGGAAAACATTCAGTACTTC. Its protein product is CASSQDWQGENIQYF.

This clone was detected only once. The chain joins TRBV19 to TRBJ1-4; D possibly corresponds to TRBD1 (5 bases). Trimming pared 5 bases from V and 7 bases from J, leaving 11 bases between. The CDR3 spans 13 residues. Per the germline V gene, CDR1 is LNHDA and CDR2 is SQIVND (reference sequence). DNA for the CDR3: TGTGCCAGTAGTGAGACAGTAGGTGAAAAACTGTTTTTT. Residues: CASSETVGEKLFF.

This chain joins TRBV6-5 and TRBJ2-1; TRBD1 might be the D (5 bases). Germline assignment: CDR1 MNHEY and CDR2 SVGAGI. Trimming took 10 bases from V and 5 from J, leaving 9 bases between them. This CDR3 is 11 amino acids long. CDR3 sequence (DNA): TGTGCCATGCAGGGTAACAATGAGCAGTTCTTC. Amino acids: CAMQGNNEQFF.

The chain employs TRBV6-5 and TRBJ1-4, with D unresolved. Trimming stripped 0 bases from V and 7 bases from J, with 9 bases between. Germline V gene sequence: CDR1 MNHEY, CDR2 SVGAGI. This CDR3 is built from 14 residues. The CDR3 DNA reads TGTGCCAGCAGTTACTCGAGGGATCCTGAAAAACTGTTTTTT. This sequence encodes CASSYSRDPEKLFF.

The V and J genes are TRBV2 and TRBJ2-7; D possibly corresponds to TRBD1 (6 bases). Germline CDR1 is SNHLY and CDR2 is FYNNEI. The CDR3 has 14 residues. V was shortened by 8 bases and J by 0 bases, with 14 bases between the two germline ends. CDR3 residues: CASLQGLSSYEQYF. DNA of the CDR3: TGTGCCAGCCTACAGGGCTTAAGCTCCTACGAGCAGTACTTC.

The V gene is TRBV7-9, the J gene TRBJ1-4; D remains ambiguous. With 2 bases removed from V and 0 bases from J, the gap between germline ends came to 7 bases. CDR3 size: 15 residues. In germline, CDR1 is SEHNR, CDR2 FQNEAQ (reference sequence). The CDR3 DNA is TGTGCCAGCAGCTTACTACCCGCAACTAATGAAAAACTGTTTTTT. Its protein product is CASSLLPATNEKLFF. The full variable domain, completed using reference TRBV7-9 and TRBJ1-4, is DTGVSQNPRHKITKRGQNVTFRCDPISEHNRLYWYRQTLGQGPEFLTYFQNEAQLEKSRLLSDRFSAERPKGSFSTLEIQRTEQGDSAMYLCASSLLPATNEKLFFGSGTQLSVL.

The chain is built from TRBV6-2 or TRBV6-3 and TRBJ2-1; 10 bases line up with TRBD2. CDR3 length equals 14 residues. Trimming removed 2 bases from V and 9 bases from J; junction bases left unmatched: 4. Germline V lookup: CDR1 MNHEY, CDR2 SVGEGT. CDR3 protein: CASSYGLAGVEQFF. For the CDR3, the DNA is TGTGCCAGCAGTTACGGGCTAGCGGGAGTTGAGCAGTTCTTC.

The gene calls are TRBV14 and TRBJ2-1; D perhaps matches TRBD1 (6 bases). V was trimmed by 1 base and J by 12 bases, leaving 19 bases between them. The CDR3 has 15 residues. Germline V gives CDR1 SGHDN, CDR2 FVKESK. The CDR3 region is CASSQARDTLRGQFF. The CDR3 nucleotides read TGTGCCAGCAGCCAAGCTAGGGACACGCTTCGTGGGCAGTTCTTC.

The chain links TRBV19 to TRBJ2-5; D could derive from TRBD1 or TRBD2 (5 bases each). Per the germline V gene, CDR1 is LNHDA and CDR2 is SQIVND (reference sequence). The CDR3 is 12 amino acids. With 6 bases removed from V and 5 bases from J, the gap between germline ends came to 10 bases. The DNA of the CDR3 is TGTGCCAGTAGAGGGACCTCGGAGACCCAGTACTTC. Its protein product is CASRGTSETQYF.

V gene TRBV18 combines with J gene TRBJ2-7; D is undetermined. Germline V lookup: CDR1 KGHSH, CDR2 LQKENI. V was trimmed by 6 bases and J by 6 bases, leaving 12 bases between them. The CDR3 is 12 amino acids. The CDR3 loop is CASSLESAEQYF. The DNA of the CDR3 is TGTGCCAGCTCCCTGGAATCGGCCGAGCAGTACTTC.

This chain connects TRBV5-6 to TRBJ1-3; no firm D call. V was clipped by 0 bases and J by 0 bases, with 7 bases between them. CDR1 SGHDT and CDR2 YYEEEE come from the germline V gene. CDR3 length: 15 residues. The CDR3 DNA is TGTGCCAGCAGCTTGGGGTCCCACTCTGGAAACACCATATATTTT. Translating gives CASSLGSHSGNTIYF.

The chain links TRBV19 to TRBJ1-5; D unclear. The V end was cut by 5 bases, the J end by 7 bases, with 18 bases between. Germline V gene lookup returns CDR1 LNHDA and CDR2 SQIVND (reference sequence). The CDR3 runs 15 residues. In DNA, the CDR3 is TGTGCCAGTAGTGGGGAGAACCGGGCCAAACAGCCCCAGCATTTT. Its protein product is CASSGENRAKQPQHF.